Ten or more counts support the clone carrying this TCR beta chain. Its antigen is still unknown. The germline V gene encodes CDR1 MNHEY and CDR2 SVGEGT. The CDR3 contains 16 residues. V shed 5 bases and J 7 bases; nucleotides not matched to a gene: 14. The use of a sample-barcoded 5' primer and a J-beta primer mix characterized a second PCR of about 7 to 12 cycles. Each CDR3 protein gets one entry after TCRdb re-called the 5' RACE reads with MiXCR. This sample has hundreds of thousands of distinct CDR3 sequences, with around 24% found just once. This entry belongs to a study of blood T cells in healthy people across ages. Findings of the study overall: Observed TCR beta diversity showed a strong correlation with the percentage of naive T cells as measured by flow cytometry.

These sequences were also reported in another study, on T cells of mothers and their children. According to that study: All donors were healthy and Caucasian; they were a few mothers and their six children.

This rearrangement joins TRBV6-2 or TRBV6-3 to TRBJ2-1; TRBD2 matches 7 bases. Sequencing input: blood. The receptor was derived from a boy aged 10-17 years in good health. The CDR3 region has the DNA TGTGCCAGCAGTCCCGCCGGGACTACAAAACCAAATGAGCAGTTCTTC. It translates to CASSPAGTTKPNEQFF.